These T cell receptor beta chains were read from a single sample in a study of T cell repertoires in cytomegalovirus infection. TCRdb analysed the reads with MiXCR anew, one entry per CDR3 protein. The profile shows fewer than 300,000 distinct CDR3 sequences, about 26% of them singletons. Sequences were obtained from PBMCs. The receptors stem from a human donor in good health (CMV status not recorded). Some clones in this sample may be carry-over from other donors' samples. Both conserved end residues are part of each CDR3. D genes are given only for firm matches. Rows may omit the clone size; those that give it use once, few, many or a size class.

>.|TRBV28|TRBJ2-3|TRBD2
CASSTPGAGVTDTQYF
TGTGCCAGCAGCACCCCCGGGGCGGGAGTAACAGATACGCAGTATTTT
>many|TRBV7-2|TRBJ1-2|TRBD1
CASSTSGGDNYGYTF
TGTGCCAGCAGCACATCAGGGGGCGACAACTATGGCTACACCTTC
>.|TRBV2|TRBJ2-5|.
CASVRDNQETQYF
TGTGCCAGCGTCCGGGACAACCAAGAGACCCAGTACTTC
>many|TRBV7-2|TRBJ2-6|.
CASGSLGANVLTF
TGTGCCAGCGGCTCTTTAGGGGCCAACGTCCTGACTTTC
>.|TRBV14|TRBJ2-3|TRBD2
CASSPSGGAFTQYF
TGTGCCAGCAGCCCTAGCGGGGGGGCCTTTACGCAGTATTTT
>.|TRBV5-1|TRBJ2-2|TRBD2
CASMVVLAGNTGELFF
TGCGCCAGCATGGTAGTCCTAGCGGGTAACACCGGGGAGCTGTTTTTT
>once|TRBV10-3|TRBJ2-7|.
CAISDRGGYEQYF
TGTGCCATCAGTGACAGGGGCGGCTACGAGCAGTACTTC
>many|TRBV6-5|TRBJ2-7|.
CASSYAGTSSSYEQYF
TGTGCCAGCAGTTACGCCGGGACTTCCAGCTCCTACGAGCAGTACTTC
>few|TRBV29-1|TRBJ1-2|.
CSVEIQGGYGYTF
TGCAGCGTTGAAATACAGGGAGGCTATGGCTACACCTTC
>few|TRBV29-1|TRBJ2-5|TRBD1
CSANRGSGQETQYF
TGCAGCGCCAACAGGGGTTCAGGGCAAGAGACCCAGTACTTC
>.|TRBV12-3/TRBV12-4|TRBJ2-3|.
CASSLVVGEVPDTQYF
TGTGCCAGCAGTTTAGTCGTGGGAGAAGTCCCAGATACGCAGTATTTT
>few|TRBV7-8|TRBJ2-1|TRBD2
CASSLLTSGRANEQFF
TGTGCCAGCAGCTTGCTGACTAGCGGGAGGGCCAATGAGCAGTTCTTC
>.|TRBV28|TRBJ1-2|.
CASSGVERGYTF
TGTGCCAGCAGTGGGGTGGAGCGGGGCTACACCTTC
>.|TRBV6-1|TRBJ2-1|.
CASSDVMGHLYNEQFF
TGTGCCAGCAGTGATGTAATGGGACACCTCTACAATGAGCAGTTCTTC
>many|TRBV7-2|TRBJ2-2|TRBD1
CASSRGQGLTTGELFF
TGTGCCAGCAGCAGAGGACAGGGACTTACCACCGGGGAGCTGTTTTTT
>.|TRBV29-1|TRBJ2-7|.
CSVGGNTGEQYF
TGCAGCGTTGGGGGGAATACTGGGGAGCAGTACTTC
>many|TRBV7-9|TRBJ2-3|.
CASSPRPGTDTQYF
TGTGCCAGCAGCCCCCGCCCTGGCACAGATACGCAGTATTTT
>many|TRBV19|TRBJ2-7|TRBD1
CASSIADRGNEQYF
TGTGCCAGTAGTATTGCGGACAGGGGGAACGAGCAGTACTTC
>many|TRBV6-1|TRBJ2-3|.
CASSAGTPGDTQYF
TGTGCCAGCAGTGCCGGGACACCGGGGGATACGCAGTATTTT
>many|TRBV7-2|TRBJ2-4|TRBD2
CASSYFGGLAANIQYF
TGTGCCAGCAGCTACTTCGGGGGACTAGCCGCGAACATTCAGTACTTC
>large|TRBV28|TRBJ1-3|TRBD1
CASSLWRQGGDTIYF
TGTGCCAGCAGTTTATGGAGACAGGGGGGGGACACCATATATTTT
>few|TRBV20-1|TRBJ1-1|.
CSAREQAIEAFF
TGCAGTGCTAGAGAACAGGCGATTGAAGCTTTCTTT
>few|TRBV29-1|TRBJ1-2|.
CSVGENYGYTF
TGCAGCGTTGGAGAAAACTATGGCTACACCTTC
>.|TRBV19|TRBJ2-2|TRBD1
CASRRQGIAGELFF
TGTGCCAGTAGGAGACAGGGGATTGCCGGGGAGCTGTTTTTT
>.|TRBV7-2|TRBJ1-1|.
CASSLVGGAAGTEAFF
TGTGCCAGCAGCTTAGTGGGGGGGGCGGCCGGCACTGAAGCTTTCTTT
>few|TRBV19|TRBJ1-5|TRBD1
CASSGQGGSNQPQHF
TGTGCCAGTAGTGGCCAGGGGGGAAGCAATCAGCCCCAGCATTTT
>.|TRBV7-2|TRBJ2-3|.
CASSLEGRITDTQYF
TGTGCCAGCAGCTTAGAAGGACGGATCACAGATACGCAGTATTTT
>.|TRBV29-1|TRBJ2-3|TRBD2
CSVGEYTSGITDTQYF
TGCAGCGTTGGGGAATATACTAGCGGGATCACAGATACGCAGTATTTT
>many|TRBV7-2|TRBJ2-3|TRBD1
CASSDDRGTITDTQYF
TGTGCCAGCAGCGACGACAGGGGGACGATCACAGATACGCAGTATTTT
>many|TRBV7-2|TRBJ2-7|TRBD2
CASSFRPGLVNF
TGTGCCAGCAGTTTCCGCCCGGGACTAGTGAACTTC
>.|TRBV18|TRBJ2-3|.
CASSPKRSTDTQYF
TGTGCCAGCTCACCAAAGAGGTCCACAGATACGCAGTATTTT
>once|TRBV6-5|TRBJ2-2|.
CASSPDGQRAGELFF
TGTGCCAGCAGTCCGGACGGACAAAGGGCCGGGGAGCTGTTTTTT
>many|TRBV7-9|TRBJ1-4|.
CASSFVKGEEKLFF
TGTGCCAGCAGCTTCGTTAAAGGGGAAGAAAAACTGTTTTTT
>many|TRBV10-3|TRBJ1-2|.
CAISEVRLNYGYTF
TGTGCCATCAGTGAGGTCCGCCTAAACTATGGCTACACCTTC
>many|TRBV10-3|TRBJ2-7|TRBD1
CAINGQGSYEQYF
TGTGCCATCAACGGACAGGGCTCCTACGAGCAGTACTTC
>many|TRBV7-9|TRBJ1-2|.
CASTRWPVDGYTF
TGTGCCAGCACCCGATGGCCCGTGGATGGCTACACCTTC
>few|TRBV6-2/TRBV6-3|TRBJ2-7|.
CASSQFYEQYF
TGTGCCAGCAGTCAATTCTACGAGCAGTACTTC
>medium-sized|TRBV11-2|TRBJ2-1|.
CASSLVSSARYNEQFF
TGTGCCAGCAGCTTAGTTAGCTCAGCGCGCTACAATGAGCAGTTCTTC
>many|TRBV7-2|TRBJ1-1|TRBD1
CASSLAPTGGTEAFF
TGTGCCAGCAGCTTAGCCCCGACAGGGGGGACTGAAGCTTTCTTT
>.|TRBV29-1|TRBJ1-3|.
CSVEVQDGNTIYF
TGCAGCGTTGAAGTACAGGATGGAAACACCATATATTTT
>few|TRBV6-1|TRBJ2-3|.
CASSREHSTDTQYF
TGTGCCAGCAGCCGGGAGCACAGCACAGATACGCAGTATTTT
>.|TRBV15|TRBJ2-7|.
CATSDGYEQYF
TGTGCCACCAGCGACGGTTACGAGCAGTACTTC
>few|TRBV5-5|TRBJ2-1|.
CASSLLKLWDEQFF
TGTGCCAGCAGCTTACTAAAGCTCTGGGATGAGCAGTTCTTC
>.|TRBV11-2|TRBJ2-7|.
CASSINGYEQYF
TGTGCCAGCAGCATTAATGGGTACGAGCAGTACTTC
>many|TRBV6-6|TRBJ2-3|.
CASSPGGSTDTQYF
TGTGCCAGCAGTCCGGGGGGCAGCACAGATACGCAGTATTTT
>few|TRBV28|TRBJ2-5|TRBD1
CASSLGQGWETQYF
TGTGCCAGCAGTCTTGGACAGGGTTGGGAGACCCAGTACTTC
>.|TRBV20-1|TRBJ1-3|.
CSALGRAGAGGNTIYF
TGCAGTGCCCTAGGTAGGGCCGGGGCGGGCGGAAACACCATATATTTT
>.|TRBV19|TRBJ1-1|.
CASLSVEHTEAFF
TGTGCCAGTCTCTCAGTGGAACATACTGAAGCTTTCTTT
>.|TRBV6-2/TRBV6-3|TRBJ2-3|.
CAVRRWGQADTQYF
TGTGCCGTCCGGAGGTGGGGGCAAGCAGATACGCAGTATTTT
>many|TRBV7-2|TRBJ2-3|TRBD1
CASSLVGQGLDTQYF
TGTGCCAGCAGCTTAGTGGGACAGGGCCTAGATACGCAGTATTTT
>few|TRBV7-2|TRBJ2-1|.
CASSLRSLAPSYNEQFF
TGTGCCAGCAGCTTACGGTCCCTAGCGCCCTCCTACAATGAGCAGTTCTTC
>.|TRBV7-9|TRBJ2-7|.
CASSYLEGPTYEQYF
TGTGCCAGCAGCTACCTCGAAGGGCCTACCTACGAGCAGTACTTC
>many|TRBV7-9|TRBJ1-1|.
CASSPLLPQAFF
TGTGCCAGCAGCCCGTTACTGCCCCAAGCTTTCTTT
>.|TRBV28|TRBJ1-5|TRBD1
CASSRGQLNQPQHF
TGTGCCAGCAGTAGGGGACAGCTCAATCAGCCCCAGCATTTT
>.|TRBV5-5|TRBJ2-5|TRBD2
CASSRAGGQETQYF
TGTGCCAGCAGCCGAGCGGGGGGGCAAGAGACCCAGTACTTC
>many|TRBV7-2|TRBJ1-1|.
CASSLMPGMNTEAFF
TGTGCCAGCAGCTTAATGCCGGGCATGAACACTGAAGCTTTCTTT
>many|TRBV7-2|TRBJ1-2|TRBD1
CASSSQPDRGGYTF
TGTGCCAGCAGCTCGCAACCTGACAGGGGTGGCTACACCTTC
>many|TRBV7-2|TRBJ2-2|.
CASSFRQNTGELFF
TGTGCCAGCAGCTTTAGACAGAACACCGGGGAGCTGTTTTTT
>many|TRBV7-2|TRBJ1-5|.
CASSREGRNQPQHF
TGTGCCAGCAGCCGGGAGGGGAGAAATCAGCCCCAGCATTTT
>.|TRBV6-2/TRBV6-3|TRBJ2-6|.
CASSKAGANVLTF
TGTGCCAGCAGTAAGGCCGGGGCCAACGTCCTGACTTTC